The T cell receptor beta chain described here comes from a study of blood T cell repertoires in COVID-19. On the study more broadly: Italy, Spain and the United States were the sources of the convalescent and acute COVID-19 samples. Sources were T cells, B-cell-depleted T cells, or PBMCs; the material itself was cDNA or gDNA.

Trimming pared 0 bases from V and 0 bases from J, leaving 6 bases between. This CDR3 region has 15 residues. Germline values: CDR1 SGHVS, CDR2 FNYEAQ. In the original processing: Estimates of nucleated cell counts were drawn from the amplification of reference gene primers. Using immunoSEQ multiplex PCR, the repertoire was profiled, and TCRdb retains in-frame clones only, with some absent. V and J calls and clone size come straight from that table; D and trimming were deduced from the DNA. The sample has around 100,000 clones, just under 90% seen once. The rearrangement uses TRBV7-6 and TRBJ1-3, with D uncertain. Sequenced input: peripheral blood. The clonotype originates from a woman aged 45 to 65 with acute or convalescent COVID-19. The CDR3 here is CASSLASGSGNTIYF. CDR3 nucleotide sequence: TGTGCCAGCAGCTTAGCTTCGGGCTCTGGAAACACCATATATTTT. The full variable domain, with the rest looked up from reference TRBV7-6 and TRBJ1-3, is GAGVSQSPRYKVTKRGQDVALRCDPISGHVSLYWYRQALGQGPEFLTYFNYEAQQDKSGLPNDRFSAERPEGSISTLTIQRTEQRDSAMYRCASSLASGSGNTIYFGEGSWLTVV.